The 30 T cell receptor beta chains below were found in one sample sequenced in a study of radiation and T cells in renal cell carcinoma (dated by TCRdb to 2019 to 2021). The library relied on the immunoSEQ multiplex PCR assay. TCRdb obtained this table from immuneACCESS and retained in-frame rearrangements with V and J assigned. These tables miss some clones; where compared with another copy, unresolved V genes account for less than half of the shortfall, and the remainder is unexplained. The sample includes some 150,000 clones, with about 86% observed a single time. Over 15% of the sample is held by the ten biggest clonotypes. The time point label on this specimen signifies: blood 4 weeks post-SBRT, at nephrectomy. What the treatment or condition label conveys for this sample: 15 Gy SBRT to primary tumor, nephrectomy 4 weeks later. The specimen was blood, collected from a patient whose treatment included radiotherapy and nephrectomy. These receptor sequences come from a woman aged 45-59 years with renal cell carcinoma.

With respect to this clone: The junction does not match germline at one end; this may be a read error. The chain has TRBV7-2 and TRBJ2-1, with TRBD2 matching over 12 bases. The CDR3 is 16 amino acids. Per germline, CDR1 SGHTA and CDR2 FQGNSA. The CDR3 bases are TGTGCCAGCAGCTTAGTTTCCGTCGGGCTAGCGGGAGGGGTGGTCTTC. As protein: CASSLVSVGLAGGVVF.

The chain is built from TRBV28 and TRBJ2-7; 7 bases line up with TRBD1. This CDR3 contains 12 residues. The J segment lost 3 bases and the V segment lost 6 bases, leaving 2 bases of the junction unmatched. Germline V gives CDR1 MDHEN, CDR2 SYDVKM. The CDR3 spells CASSGTVYEQYF. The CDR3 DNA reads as TGTGCCAGCAGCGGGACAGTCTACGAGCAGTACTTC.

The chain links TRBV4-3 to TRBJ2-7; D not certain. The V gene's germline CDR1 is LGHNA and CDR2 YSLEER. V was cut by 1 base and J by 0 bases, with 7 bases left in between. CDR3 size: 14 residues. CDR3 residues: CASSQVQDSYEQYF. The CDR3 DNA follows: TGCGCCAGCAGCCAAGTCCAGGACTCCTACGAGCAGTACTTC.

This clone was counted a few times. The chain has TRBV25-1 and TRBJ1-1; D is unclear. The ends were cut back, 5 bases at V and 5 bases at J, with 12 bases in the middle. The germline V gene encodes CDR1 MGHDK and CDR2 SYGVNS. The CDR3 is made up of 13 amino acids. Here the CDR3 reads CASSSTERTEAFF. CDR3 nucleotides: TGTGCCAGCAGTTCAACCGAGAGGACTGAAGCTTTCTTT.

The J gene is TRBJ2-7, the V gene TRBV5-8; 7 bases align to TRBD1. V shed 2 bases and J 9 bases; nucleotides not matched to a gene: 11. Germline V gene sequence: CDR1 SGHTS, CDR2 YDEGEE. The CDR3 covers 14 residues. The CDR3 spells CASSFPGQPPAQYF. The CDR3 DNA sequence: TGTGCCAGCAGCTTCCCGGGACAGCCTCCGGCGCAGTACTTC.

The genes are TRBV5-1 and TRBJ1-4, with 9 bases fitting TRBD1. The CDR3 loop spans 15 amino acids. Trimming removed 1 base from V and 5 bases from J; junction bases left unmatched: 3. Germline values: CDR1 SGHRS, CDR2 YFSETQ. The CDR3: CASSLSGTGNEKLFF. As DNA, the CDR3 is TGCGCCAGCAGCTTGTCCGGGACAGGGAATGAAAAACTGTTTTTT.

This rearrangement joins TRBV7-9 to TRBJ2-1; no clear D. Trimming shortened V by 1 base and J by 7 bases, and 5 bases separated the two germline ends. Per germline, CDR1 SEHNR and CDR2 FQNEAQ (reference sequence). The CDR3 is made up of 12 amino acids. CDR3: CASSLDLNEQFF. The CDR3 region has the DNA TGTGCCAGCAGCTTAGACTTGAATGAGCAGTTCTTC.

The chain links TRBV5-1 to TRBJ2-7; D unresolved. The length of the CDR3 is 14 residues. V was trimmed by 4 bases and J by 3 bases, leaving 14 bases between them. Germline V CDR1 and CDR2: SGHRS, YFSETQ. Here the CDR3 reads CASSVQITGYEQYF. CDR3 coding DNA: TGCGCCAGCAGCGTACAGATCACTGGCTACGAGCAGTACTTC.

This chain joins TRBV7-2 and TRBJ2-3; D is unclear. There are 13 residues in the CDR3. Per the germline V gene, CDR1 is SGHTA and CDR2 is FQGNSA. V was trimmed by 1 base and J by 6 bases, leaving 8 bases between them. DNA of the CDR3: TGTGCCAGCAGCTTAGAGCCACCCGATACGCAGTATTTT. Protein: CASSLEPPDTQYF.

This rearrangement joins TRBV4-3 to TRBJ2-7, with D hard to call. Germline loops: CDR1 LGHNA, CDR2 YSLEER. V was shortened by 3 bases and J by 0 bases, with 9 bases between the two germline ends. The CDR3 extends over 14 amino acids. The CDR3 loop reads CASSQMTHSYEQYF. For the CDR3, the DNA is TGCGCCAGCAGCCAGATGACACACTCCTACGAGCAGTACTTC.

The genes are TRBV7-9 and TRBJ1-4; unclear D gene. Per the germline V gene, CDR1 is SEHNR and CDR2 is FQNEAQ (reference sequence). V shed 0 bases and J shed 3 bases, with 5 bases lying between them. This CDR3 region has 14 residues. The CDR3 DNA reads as TGTGCCAGCAGCTTAGCAGGGTCTAATGAAAAACTGTTTTTT. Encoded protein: CASSLAGSNEKLFF.

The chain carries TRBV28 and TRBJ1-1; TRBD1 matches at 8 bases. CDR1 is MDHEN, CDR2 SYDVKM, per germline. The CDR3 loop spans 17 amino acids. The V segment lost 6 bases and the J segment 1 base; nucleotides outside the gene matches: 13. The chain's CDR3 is CASRTEISGTGNTEAFF. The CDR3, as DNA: TGTGCCAGCAGGACCGAAATCTCCGGGACAGGGAACACTGAAGCTTTCTTT. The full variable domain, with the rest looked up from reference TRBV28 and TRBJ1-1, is DVKVTQSSRYLVKRTGEKVFLECVQDMDHENMFWYRQDPGLGLRLIYFSYDVKMKEKGDIPEGYSVSREKKERFSLILESASTNQTSMYLCASRTEISGTGNTEAFFGQGTRLTVV.

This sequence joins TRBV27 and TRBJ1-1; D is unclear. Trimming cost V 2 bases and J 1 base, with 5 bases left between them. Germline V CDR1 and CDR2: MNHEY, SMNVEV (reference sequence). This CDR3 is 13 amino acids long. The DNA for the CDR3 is TGTGCCAGCAGTTTAATGGCGAACACTGAAGCTTTCTTT. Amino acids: CASSLMANTEAFF.

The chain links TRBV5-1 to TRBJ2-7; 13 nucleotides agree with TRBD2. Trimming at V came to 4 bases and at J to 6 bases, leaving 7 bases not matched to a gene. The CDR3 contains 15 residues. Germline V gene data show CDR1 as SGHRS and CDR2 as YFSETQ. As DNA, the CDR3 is TGCGCCAGCAGCCCGACTAGCGGGAGGATCGGCGAGCAGTACTTC. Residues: CASSPTSGRIGEQYF. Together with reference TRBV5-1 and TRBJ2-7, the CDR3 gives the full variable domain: KAGVTQTPRYLIKTRGQQVTLSCSPISGHRSVSWYQQTPGQGLQFLFEYFSETQRNKGNFPGRFSGRQFSNSRSEMNVSTLELGDSALYLCASSPTSGRIGEQYFGPGTRLTVT.

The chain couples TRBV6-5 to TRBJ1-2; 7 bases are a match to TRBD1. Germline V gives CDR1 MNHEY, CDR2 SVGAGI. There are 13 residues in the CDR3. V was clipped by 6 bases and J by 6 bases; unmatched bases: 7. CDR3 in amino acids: CASSRQGNDGYTF. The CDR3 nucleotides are TGTGCCAGCAGCCGACAGGGCAACGATGGCTACACCTTC.

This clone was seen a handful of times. CDR3 loop: CASSQRQGDTEAFF. The CDR3, as DNA: TGTGCCAGCAGCCAACGACAGGGTGACACTGAAGCTTTCTTT. The rearrangement links TRBV14 to TRBJ1-1; the match to TRBD1 covers 7 bases. Germline V gene data show CDR1 as SGHDN and CDR2 as FVKESK. The CDR3 is made up of 14 amino acids. J was trimmed by 3 bases and V by 2 bases; bases with no gene match: 3.

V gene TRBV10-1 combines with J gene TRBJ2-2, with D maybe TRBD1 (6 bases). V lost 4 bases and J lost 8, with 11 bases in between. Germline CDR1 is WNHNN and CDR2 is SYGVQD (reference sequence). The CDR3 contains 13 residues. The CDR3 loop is CASSGTAEGELFF. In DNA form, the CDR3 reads TGCGCCAGCAGTGGGACAGCTGAGGGGGAGCTGTTTTTT.

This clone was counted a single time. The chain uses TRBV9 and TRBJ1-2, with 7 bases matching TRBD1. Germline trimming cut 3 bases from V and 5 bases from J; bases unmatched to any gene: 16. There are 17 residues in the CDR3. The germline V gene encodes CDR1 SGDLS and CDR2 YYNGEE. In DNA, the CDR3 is TGTGCCAGCAGCGGAATAACAGGGGATAGGGAAGGGTATGGCTACACCTTC. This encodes CASSGITGDREGYGYTF.

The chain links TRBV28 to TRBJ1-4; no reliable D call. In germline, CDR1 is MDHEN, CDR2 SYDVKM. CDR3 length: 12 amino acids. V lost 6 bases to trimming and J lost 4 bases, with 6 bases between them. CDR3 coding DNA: TGTGCCAGCAGCTCCAATAATGAAAAACTGTTTTTT. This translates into CASSSNNEKLFF.

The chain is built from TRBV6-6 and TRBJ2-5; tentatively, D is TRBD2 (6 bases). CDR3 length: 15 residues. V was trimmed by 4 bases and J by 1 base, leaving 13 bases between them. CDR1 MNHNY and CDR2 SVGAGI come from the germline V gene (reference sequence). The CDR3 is CASSSVLGGQETQYF. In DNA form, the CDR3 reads TGTGCCAGCAGTTCGGTTTTGGGAGGCCAAGAGACCCAGTACTTC.

CDR3 nucleotides: TGTGCCAGCAGCTCACCAGGGGCCACTGAAGCTTTCTTT. Translation: CASSSPGATEAFF. V is TRBV11-2 and J is TRBJ1-1, with D tentatively TRBD1 (6 bases). The CDR3 has 13 residues. The V and J ends lost 4 bases and 4 bases respectively, with 10 bases between them. Germline CDR1 and CDR2: SGHAT and FQNNGV.

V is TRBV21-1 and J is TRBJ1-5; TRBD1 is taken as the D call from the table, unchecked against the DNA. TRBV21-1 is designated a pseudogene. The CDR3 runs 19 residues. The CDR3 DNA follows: TGTGCCAGCAGCAAAGGGCGGGGACAGGGGGCGAATGGTCGTCAGCCCCAGCATTTT. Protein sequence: CASSKGRGQGANGRQPQHF.

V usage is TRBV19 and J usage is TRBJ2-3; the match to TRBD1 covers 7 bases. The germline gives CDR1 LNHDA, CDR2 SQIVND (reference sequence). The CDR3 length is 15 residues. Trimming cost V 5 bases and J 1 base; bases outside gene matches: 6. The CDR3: CASSQGVSGTDTQYF. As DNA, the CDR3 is TGTGCCAGTAGTCAGGGGGTTAGCGGCACAGATACGCAGTATTTT.

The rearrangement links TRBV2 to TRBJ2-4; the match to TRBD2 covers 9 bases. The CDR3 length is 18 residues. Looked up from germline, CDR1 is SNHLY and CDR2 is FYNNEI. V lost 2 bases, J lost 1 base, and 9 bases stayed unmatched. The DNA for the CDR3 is TGTGCCAGCAGTGAAAGAATAGCGGGAGATGTTGCCAAAAACATTCAGTACTTC. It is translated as CASSERIAGDVAKNIQYF.

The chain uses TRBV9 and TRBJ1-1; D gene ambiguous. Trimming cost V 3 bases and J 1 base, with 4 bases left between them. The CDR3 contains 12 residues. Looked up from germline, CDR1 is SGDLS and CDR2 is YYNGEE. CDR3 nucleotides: TGTGCCAGCAGCGGGGGGAACACTGAAGCTTTCTTT. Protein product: CASSGGNTEAFF.

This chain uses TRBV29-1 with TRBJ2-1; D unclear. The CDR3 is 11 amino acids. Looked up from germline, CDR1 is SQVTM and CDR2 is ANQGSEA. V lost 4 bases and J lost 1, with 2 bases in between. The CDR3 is CSVGSYNEQFF. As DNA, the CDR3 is TGCAGCGTTGGGTCCTACAATGAGCAGTTCTTC.

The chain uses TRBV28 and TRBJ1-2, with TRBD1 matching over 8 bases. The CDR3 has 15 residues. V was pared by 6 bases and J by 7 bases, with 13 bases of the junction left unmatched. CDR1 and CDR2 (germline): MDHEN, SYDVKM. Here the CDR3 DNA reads TGTGCCAGCAGCAAGACAGGGGATATGCTCGGTGGCTACACCTTC. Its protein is CASSKTGDMLGGYTF.

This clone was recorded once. The CDR3 region has the DNA TGCACCAGCAGCCAAGATTCCCACTTGAGCTCCTACGAGCAGTACTTC. This codes for CTSSQDSHLSSYEQYF. This chain joins TRBV1 and TRBJ2-7; TRBD2, the D gene given by the table, was not confirmed from the DNA. TRBV1 is labeled a pseudogene. The CDR3 consists of 16 residues.

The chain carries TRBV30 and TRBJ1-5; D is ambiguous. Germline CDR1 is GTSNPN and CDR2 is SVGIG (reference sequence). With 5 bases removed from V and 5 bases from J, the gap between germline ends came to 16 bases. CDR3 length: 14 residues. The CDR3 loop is CAWRGLGWDQPQHF. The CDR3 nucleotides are TGTGCCTGGCGAGGGCTGGGATGGGATCAGCCCCAGCATTTT.

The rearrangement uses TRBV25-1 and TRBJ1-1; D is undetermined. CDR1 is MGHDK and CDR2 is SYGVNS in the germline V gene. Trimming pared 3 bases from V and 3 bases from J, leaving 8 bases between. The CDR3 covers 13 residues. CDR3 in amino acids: CASSETWDTEAFF. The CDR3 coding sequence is TGTGCCAGCAGTGAGACCTGGGACACTGAAGCTTTCTTT.